The 20 T cell receptor beta chains in this list originate from one sample, sequenced in a study of early T cells in non-severe SARS-CoV-2 infection. TCRdb called the 5' RACE reads again in MiXCR, with one record for every CDR3 protein. The data hold around 40,000 distinct CDR3 sequences, with under 13% observed a single time. Sequenced sample: whole blood. These receptors all stem from an adult who was a healthcare worker with PCR-confirmed SARS-CoV-2 infection or an uninfected control (not recorded which).

This clonotype occurred many times. V usage is TRBV7-9 and J usage is TRBJ2-7; TRBD2 matches 8 bases. This CDR3 region has 15 residues. Germline CDR1 SEHNR, CDR2 FQNEAQ (reference sequence). The trim removed 2 bases at V and 3 bases at J, leaving 6 bases unmatched. Written as DNA, the CDR3 is TGTGCCAGCAGCTTAAGCGGGGGTGTTATCTACGAGCAGTACTTC. It encodes CASSLSGGVIYEQYF.

This clonotype has a handful of counts. This CDR3 reads CASSYSLDSSYEQYF. CDR3 DNA: TGTGCCAGCAGTTACTCCCTGGACAGTTCCTACGAGCAGTACTTC. The V call is TRBV6-5, the J call TRBJ2-7; a possible D gene is TRBD1 (6 bases). Trimming left V 0 bases short and J 1 base short, with 10 bases between. This CDR3 is 15 amino acids long. CDR1 MNHEY and CDR2 SVGAGI come from the germline V gene.

This clonotype has only a few counts. As DNA, the CDR3 is TGCAGCGTTCCGGCGGAACAGTCCCCGTTAATGAACACTGAAGCTTTCTTT. Residues: CSVPAEQSPLMNTEAFF. V usage is TRBV29-1 and J usage is TRBJ1-1; no firm D call. Germline lookup yields CDR1 SQVTM and CDR2 ANQGSEA. This CDR3 spans 17 amino acids. V lost 5 bases and J 0 bases, leaving 22 bases between the germline ends.

This clonotype was detected only a few times. The chain joins TRBV19 to TRBJ2-7; maybe TRBD2 (5 bases). This CDR3 spans 13 amino acids. CDR1 and CDR2 (germline): LNHDA, SQIVND (reference sequence). The ends were cut back, 3 bases at V and 5 bases at J, with 11 bases in the middle. The CDR3, as DNA: TGTGCCAGTAGTATGGGTTTCGGGGACGAGCAGTACTTC. It yields the protein CASSMGFGDEQYF.

On this clonotype: This may be a read error, as it is one base from a much larger clone. The J gene is TRBJ2-2, the V gene TRBV7-8, with TRBD2 identical over 12 bases. Germline V CDR1 and CDR2: SGHVS, FQNEAQ. This CDR3 is built from 19 residues. The chain's CDR3 is CASGLMRDRTSGVTGELFF. Written as DNA, the CDR3 is TGTGCCAGCGGCTTAATGAGGGACAGGACTAGCGGGGTCACCGGGGAGCTGTTTTTT.

This clonotype was counted only a few times. This chain joins TRBV6-2 or TRBV6-3 and TRBJ1-5; D remains ambiguous. The CDR3 has 14 residues. Germline V gene data show CDR1 as MNHEY and CDR2 as SVGEGT. V was trimmed by 5 bases and J by 7 bases, leaving 15 bases between them. The chain's CDR3 is CASSPARVSQPQHF. CDR3 in DNA: TGTGCCAGCAGTCCAGCTAGGGTCTCACAGCCCCAGCATTTT.

There are a few counts of this clonotype. V usage is TRBV7-8 and J usage is TRBJ2-5, with D possibly matching TRBD1 (7 bases). Germline V gene data show CDR1 as SGHVS and CDR2 as FQNEAQ. The ends were cut back, 3 bases at V and 10 bases at J, with 21 bases in the middle. The CDR3 is made up of 15 amino acids. CDR3 nucleotide sequence: TGTGCCAGCAGCTTTCCGGGACAGTGGTCGGAGGGCCAGTACTTC. Protein sequence: CASSFPGQWSEGQYF.

The sample holds many counts of this clonotype. The chain couples TRBV7-3 to TRBJ1-1; D call uncertain. CDR3 length equals 15 residues. The ends were cut back, 0 bases at V and 2 bases at J, with 10 bases in the middle. Germline loops: CDR1 SGHTA, CDR2 FQGTGA. The CDR3 here is CASSLTPGSNTEAFF. The CDR3 DNA is TGTGCCAGCAGCTTAACGCCCGGCTCAAACACTGAAGCTTTCTTT.

This chain links TRBV11-2 with TRBJ1-1; D unresolved. From germline, CDR1 is SGHAT and CDR2 FQNNGV. Trimming took off 5 bases at V and 6 bases at J, with 10 bases between the two ends. The CDR3 loop spans 12 amino acids. CDR3 sequence reads: CASSPLRAEAFF. The CDR3, as DNA: TGTGCCAGCAGCCCCTTGAGGGCTGAAGCTTTCTTT.

V gene TRBV11-2 combines with J gene TRBJ1-2, with 10 bases fitting TRBD1. Per the germline V gene, CDR1 is SGHAT and CDR2 is FQNNGV. With 2 bases clipped from V and 10 bases from J, the junction kept 10 bases outside the gene matches. The CDR3 contains 15 residues. For the CDR3, the DNA is TGTGCCAGCAGCTTATCTGCGACAGGGGGCGAGGACTACACCTTC. Encoded protein: CASSLSATGGEDYTF.

At least ten counts were recorded for this clonotype. The chain uses TRBV7-2 and TRBJ1-2; 10 bases align to TRBD1. The CDR3 covers 14 residues. CDR1 is SGHTA and CDR2 is FQGNSA in the germline V gene. Trimming cost V 1 base and J 8 bases; bases outside gene matches: 4. CDR3 sequence: CASSLGDRGGGYTF. CDR3 DNA sequence: TGTGCCAGCAGCTTAGGGGACAGGGGAGGAGGCTACACCTTC.

V gene TRBV12-3 or TRBV12-4 combines with J gene TRBJ1-1, with 7 bases that match TRBD1. This CDR3 is built from 14 residues. The V gene end was trimmed by 5 bases and the J gene end by 3 bases; junction bases not matched to a gene: 6. The CDR3 spells CASSPSTGDTEAFF. CDR3 DNA sequence: TGTGCCAGCAGTCCCTCCACAGGGGACACTGAAGCTTTCTTT.

A few counts support this clonotype. The V gene is TRBV6-5, the J gene TRBJ1-6; D gene unclear. The CDR3 totals 14 residues. Germline V gene sequence: CDR1 MNHEY, CDR2 SVGAGI. Between the trimmed V and J ends, which lost 6 bases and 3 bases, there was a span of 9 bases. The CDR3 coding sequence is TGTGCCAGCAGGGGAGATGGCTATAATTCACCCCTCCACTTT. It translates to CASRGDGYNSPLHF.

Ten or more counts support this clonotype. V and J are TRBV6-6 and TRBJ1-5; D is perhaps TRBD1 (5 bases). This CDR3 is 15 amino acids long. Trimming removed 2 bases from V and 2 bases from J, with 10 bases in between. CDR1 and CDR2 from the germline V gene are MNHNY and SVGAGI (reference sequence). The CDR3 sequence is CASSYQGVRNQPQHF. The CDR3 coding sequence is TGTGCCAGCAGTTACCAAGGGGTCCGCAATCAGCCCCAGCATTTT.

CDR3 nucleotides: TGTGCCAGCACCCAGGTTGTTTTTAACACCGGGGAGCTGTTTTTT. Protein: CASTQVVFNTGELFF. The chain carries TRBV6-2 or TRBV6-3 and TRBJ2-2, with D uncertain. The CDR3 sequence is 15 residues long. V gave up 7 bases and J gave up 2 bases, with 14 bases separating them. Germline V gene sequence: CDR1 MNHEY, CDR2 SVGEGT.

This clonotype was detected many times. This sequence joins TRBV29-1 and TRBJ2-1, with a tentative D call TRBD1 (7 bases). Germline V gives CDR1 SQVTM, CDR2 ANQGSEA. CDR3 length equals 15 residues. CDR3 DNA sequence: TGCAGTTCCGAAGGGGGCAGGGGGGCTTACAATGAGCAGTTCTTC. Its protein product is CSSEGGRGAYNEQFF.

The chain joins TRBV3-1 to TRBJ2-7; TRBD1 might be the D (6 bases). CDR3 size: 14 residues. V lost 4 bases and J lost 2, with 12 bases in between. Looked up from germline, CDR1 is LGHDT and CDR2 is YNNKEL (reference sequence). The CDR3 sequence is CASSPWDITYEQYF. CDR3 DNA: TGTGCCAGCAGCCCATGGGACATAACCTACGAGCAGTACTTC.

V gene TRBV7-9 combines with J gene TRBJ2-1, with 8 bases identical to TRBD2. CDR3 length: 16 residues. CDR1 SEHNR and CDR2 FQNEAQ come from the germline V gene (reference sequence). With 5 bases clipped from V and 0 bases from J, the junction kept 6 bases outside the gene matches. The CDR3, as DNA: TGTGCCAGCAGCCCCAGCGGGGGTTACTCCTACAATGAGCAGTTCTTC. As protein: CASSPSGGYSYNEQFF. Drawing the rest from reference TRBV7-9 and TRBJ2-1, the complete variable domain is DTGVSQNPRHKITKRGQNVTFRCDPISEHNRLYWYRQTLGQGPEFLTYFQNEAQLEKSRLLSDRFSAERPKGSFSTLEIQRTEQGDSAMYLCASSPSGGYSYNEQFFGPGTRLTVL.

This clonotype was seen more than once but under ten times. This rearrangement joins TRBV28 to TRBJ1-2; the match to TRBD1 covers 9 bases. CDR3 length: 15 amino acids. The germline V gene has CDR1 MDHEN and CDR2 SYDVKM. With V trimmed by 6 bases and J by 4 bases, 9 bases remained unmatched. CDR3 nucleotides: TGTGCCAGCAGATACCGGGACAGGGTTGTCTATGGCTACACCTTC. This translates into CASRYRDRVVYGYTF.

This clonotype was counted ten times or more. V usage is TRBV6-6 and J usage is TRBJ1-6; 7 positions match TRBD1. CDR1 is MNHNY and CDR2 is SVGAGI in the germline V gene (reference sequence). The CDR3 length is 16 residues. Losses at the gene ends were 7 bases for V and 5 bases for J; bases not matched to a gene: 11. The CDR3 DNA follows: TGTGCCAGCACCGCCACGGGACAGTCTAATAATTCACCCCTCCACTTT. Its translation is CASTATGQSNNSPLHF.